These T cell receptor beta chains were read from a single sample in a study of PD-L1 blockade in urothelial cancer. Profiling relied on immunoSEQ multiplex PCR, and the TCRdb table lists in-frame clones only, not all of them. The table shows around 14,000 clones, with approximately 90% occurring only once. Sequencing used PBMCs, obtained around atezolizumab (anti-PD-L1) treatment. These receptors all come from a man between 65 and 85 years old with urothelial cancer. Both conserved end residues are part of each CDR3. D genes are given only for firm matches. Size is omitted from some rows. Given values are once, few, many or a class for expanded clones.

V gene: TRBV10-2
D gene: TRBD1
J gene: TRBJ2-2
clone size: -
CDR3 DNA: TGCGCCAGCACCAGGGACAGCACCGGGGAGCTGTTTTTT
CDR3 protein: CASTRDSTGELFF

V gene: TRBV25-1
D gene: -
J gene: TRBJ1-1
clone size: -
CDR3 DNA: TGTGCCAGCAGTGAATTGGGCGAAGCTTTCTTT
CDR3 protein: CASSELGEAFF

V gene: TRBV5-1
D gene: TRBD1
J gene: TRBJ2-7
clone size: -
CDR3 DNA: TGCGCCAGCAGCCTAGGACAGGGCTCCTACGAGCAGTACTTC
CDR3 protein: CASSLGQGSYEQYF

V gene: TRBV5-1
D gene: TRBD1
J gene: TRBJ1-3
clone size: -
CDR3 DNA: TGCGCCAGTCAGACAGGGACTGGCTCTGGAAACACCATATATTTT
CDR3 protein: CASQTGTGSGNTIYF

V gene: TRBV30
D gene: -
J gene: TRBJ1-3
clone size: -
CDR3 DNA: TGTGCCTGGAGTGGACAGTCTGGAAACACCATATATTTT
CDR3 protein: CAWSGQSGNTIYF

V gene: TRBV27
D gene: TRBD2
J gene: TRBJ2-1
clone size: -
CDR3 DNA: TGTGCCAGCAATCAGCGGGGGGCGAATGAGCAGTTCTTC
CDR3 protein: CASNQRGANEQFF

V gene: TRBV27
D gene: TRBD1
J gene: TRBJ1-2
clone size: -
CDR3 DNA: TGTGCCACTACACCCACAGGGGCTCGGGGCTATGGCTACACCTTC
CDR3 protein: CATTPTGARGYGYTF

V gene: TRBV27
D gene: TRBD2
J gene: TRBJ2-3
clone size: -
CDR3 DNA: TGTGCCAGCAGTTTCATCCCGGGGGGGGGAGTAGGAGATACGCAGTATTTT
CDR3 protein: CASSFIPGGGVGDTQYF

V gene: TRBV28
D gene: -
J gene: TRBJ2-7
clone size: -
CDR3 DNA: TGTGCCAGCATTAGCGCCTCCGGGGGGCTCACCTACGAGCAGTACTTC
CDR3 protein: CASISASGGLTYEQYF

V gene: TRBV6-1
D gene: -
J gene: TRBJ1-2
clone size: -
CDR3 DNA: TGTGCCAGCAGTGCCGCGGCGCACACCTTC
CDR3 protein: CASSAAAHTF

V gene: TRBV6-4
D gene: -
J gene: TRBJ2-2
clone size: few
CDR3 DNA: TGTGCCAGCAGTGAAGACGGAGGCACCGGGGAGCTGTTTTTT
CDR3 protein: CASSEDGGTGELFF

V gene: TRBV5-3
D gene: -
J gene: TRBJ1-6
clone size: -
CDR3 DNA: TGTGCCAGAAGCTGCGAACTTAATTCACCCCTCCACTTT
CDR3 protein: CARSCELNSPLHF

V gene: TRBV6-5
D gene: -
J gene: TRBJ2-7
clone size: -
CDR3 DNA: TGTGCCAGCAGTTACCTTCCCGGCAGGGGTGATTACGAGCAGTACTTC
CDR3 protein: CASSYLPGRGDYEQYF

V gene: TRBV6-4
D gene: TRBD1
J gene: TRBJ2-7
clone size: -
CDR3 DNA: TGTGCCAGCAGTGACCCGGGGACAGCCCCGGGCGACGAGCAGTACTTC
CDR3 protein: CASSDPGTAPGDEQYF

V gene: TRBV7-9
D gene: TRBD1
J gene: TRBJ2-2
clone size: -
CDR3 DNA: TGTGCCAGCAGCTTAGCGAGGACAGGGGCGAACACCGGGGAGCTGTTTTTT
CDR3 protein: CASSLARTGANTGELFF

V gene: TRBV30
D gene: TRBD1
J gene: TRBJ1-5
clone size: -
CDR3 DNA: TGTGCCTGGGGCAGGGGGGTTGATCAGCCCCAGCATTTT
CDR3 protein: CAWGRGVDQPQHF

V gene: TRBV6-5
D gene: -
J gene: TRBJ1-6
clone size: -
CDR3 DNA: TGTGCCAGCAGTCCACATAGGGGAACCCTCCACTTT
CDR3 protein: CASSPHRGTLHF

V gene: TRBV7-2
D gene: -
J gene: TRBJ2-2
clone size: -
CDR3 DNA: TGTGCCAGCAGCTTATGGTGGCAGGTCGGCACCGGGGAGCTGTTTTTT
CDR3 protein: CASSLWWQVGTGELFF

V gene: TRBV10-1
D gene: TRBD2
J gene: TRBJ2-5
clone size: -
CDR3 DNA: TGCGCCAGCAGTGAGCCAGGGACTAGCGGAGGGACCCAGTACTTC
CDR3 protein: CASSEPGTSGGTQYF

V gene: TRBV7-9
D gene: -
J gene: TRBJ1-1
clone size: -
CDR3 DNA: TGTGCCAGCAGCTTGTCAGGGAACACTGAAGCTTTCTTT
CDR3 protein: CASSLSGNTEAFF

V gene: TRBV28
D gene: -
J gene: TRBJ1-4
clone size: -
CDR3 DNA: TGTGCCAGCAGCCCGGACTCAGGAGGTGAAAAACTGTTTTTT
CDR3 protein: CASSPDSGGEKLFF

V gene: TRBV25-1
D gene: -
J gene: TRBJ2-2
clone size: -
CDR3 DNA: TGTGCCAGCAGTGAATTGAGAACCGGGGAGCTGTTTTTT
CDR3 protein: CASSELRTGELFF

V gene: TRBV5-6
D gene: -
J gene: TRBJ2-5
clone size: -
CDR3 DNA: TGTGCCAGCAGCTTGGCCTCCCAGGAGACCCAGTACTTC
CDR3 protein: CASSLASQETQYF

V gene: TRBV1
D gene: -
J gene: TRBJ2-7
clone size: -
CDR3 DNA: TGCACCAGCAGCCAAGGGTCCCGGGACAGGGGCATGAACGAGCAGTACTTC
CDR3 protein: CTSSQGSRDRGMNEQYF

V gene: TRBV2
D gene: TRBD2
J gene: TRBJ2-2
clone size: once
CDR3 DNA: TGTGCCAGCAGTGACACTAGCGGGGGAGGAGGCGGGGAGCTGTTTTTT
CDR3 protein: CASSDTSGGGGGELFF

V gene: TRBV14
D gene: TRBD1
J gene: TRBJ1-2
clone size: -
CDR3 DNA: TGTGCCAGCAGCCTCGGGGGGACAGGGCCCTTCGGCTACACCTTC
CDR3 protein: CASSLGGTGPFGYTF

V gene: TRBV7-7
D gene: TRBD1
J gene: TRBJ2-1
clone size: -
CDR3 DNA: TGTGCCAGCAGCTCCCGGACAGGGGAGAATGAGCAGTTCTTC
CDR3 protein: CASSSRTGENEQFF

V gene: TRBV6-6
D gene: -
J gene: TRBJ2-5
clone size: -
CDR3 DNA: TGTGCCAGCAGTTCCCACCTAACCCAGTACTTC
CDR3 protein: CASSSHLTQYF

V gene: TRBV7-7
D gene: TRBD2
J gene: TRBJ2-1
clone size: -
CDR3 DNA: TGTGCCAGCAGCAAACTAGCGGGGAGGAACAATGAGCAGTTCTTC
CDR3 protein: CASSKLAGRNNEQFF

V gene: TRBV5-8
D gene: -
J gene: TRBJ1-4
clone size: -
CDR3 DNA: TGTGCCAGCAGCGTCCTTGAAAAACTGTTTTTT
CDR3 protein: CASSVLEKLFF

V gene: TRBV5-1
D gene: -
J gene: TRBJ1-2
clone size: -
CDR3 DNA: TGCGCCAGCAGCTTGCAGGGGCAGAGCGGCTACACCTTC
CDR3 protein: CASSLQGQSGYTF

V gene: TRBV10-2
D gene: TRBD2
J gene: TRBJ2-5
clone size: -
CDR3 DNA: TGCGCCAGCAGTGACCCGGGGGGGGAGACCCAGTACTTC
CDR3 protein: CASSDPGGETQYF

V gene: TRBV23-1
D gene: -
J gene: TRBJ1-1
clone size: medium-sized
CDR3 DNA: TGCGCCAGCCACCTAAGGGGGTTGACTGAAGCTTTCTTT
CDR3 protein: CASHLRGLTEAFF

V gene: TRBV5-4
D gene: TRBD2
J gene: TRBJ2-5
clone size: -
CDR3 DNA: TGTGCCAGCAGCTCCGGGACTAGCGGGGGTGAGACCCAGTACTTC
CDR3 protein: CASSSGTSGGETQYF

V gene: TRBV6-1
D gene: -
J gene: TRBJ2-5
clone size: -
CDR3 DNA: TGTGCCAGCAGTGAACCGGCGACATGGTACCAAGAGACCCAGTACTTC
CDR3 protein: CASSEPATWYQETQYF

V gene: TRBV2
D gene: TRBD1
J gene: TRBJ2-7
clone size: once
CDR3 DNA: TGTGCCAGCATGCAGGGGGCGAGCTCCTACGAGCAGTACTTC
CDR3 protein: CASMQGASSYEQYF

V gene: TRBV7-2
D gene: -
J gene: TRBJ2-1
clone size: -
CDR3 DNA: TGTGCCAGCAGCTCTGAAGTGGGCAGGGCCTGGAGTTTTTACAATGAGCAGTTCTTC
CDR3 protein: CASSSEVGRAWSFYNEQFF

V gene: TRBV23-1
D gene: TRBD1
J gene: TRBJ2-7
clone size: -
CDR3 DNA: TGCGCCAGCAGTCCCGACCACAGGGGATCCTACGAGCAGTACTTC
CDR3 protein: CASSPDHRGSYEQYF

V gene: TRBV27
D gene: TRBD1
J gene: TRBJ2-1
clone size: -
CDR3 DNA: TGTGCCAGCAGTTTAGGAACCCCGGGACAGAGGTACAATGAGCAGTTCTTC
CDR3 protein: CASSLGTPGQRYNEQFF

V gene: TRBV4-1
D gene: -
J gene: TRBJ1-1
clone size: -
CDR3 DNA: TGCGCCAGCAGCCAAGAGCTGATGGTCGGGAACACTGAAGCTTTCTTT
CDR3 protein: CASSQELMVGNTEAFF

V gene: TRBV2
D gene: -
J gene: TRBJ2-1
clone size: -
CDR3 DNA: TGTGCCAGCAGTGAACTACTAGTAGGTAATGAGCAGTTCTTC
CDR3 protein: CASSELLVGNEQFF

V gene: TRBV2
D gene: -
J gene: TRBJ1-6
clone size: -
CDR3 DNA: TGTGCCAGCAGAGCCCGACAAGATTCACCCCTCCACTTT
CDR3 protein: CASRARQDSPLHF

V gene: TRBV19
D gene: -
J gene: TRBJ1-1
clone size: -
CDR3 DNA: TGTGCCAGTAGTATAAAGACACCTAACACTGAAGCTTTCTTT
CDR3 protein: CASSIKTPNTEAFF

V gene: TRBV5-1
D gene: -
J gene: TRBJ2-5
clone size: -
CDR3 DNA: TGCGCCAGCAGCGTGGACAGCTCCCAAGAGACCCAGTACTTC
CDR3 protein: CASSVDSSQETQYF

V gene: TRBV6-5
D gene: -
J gene: TRBJ2-2
clone size: -
CDR3 DNA: TGTGCCAGCAGTTACGCCAGCGCGAACACCGGGGAGCTGTTTTTT
CDR3 protein: CASSYASANTGELFF